The rows below give T cell receptor beta chains drawn from one sample of a study of T cell responses to AZD1222 COVID-19 vaccine. The protocol was immunoSEQ multiplex PCR, while the TCRdb copy is restricted to in-frame clones and leaves out a portion. The sample consists of 100,000 to 150,000 clones, roughly 86% of them appearing once. This material consisted of peripheral blood, taken 28 days after the second AZD1222 dose. The receptor source for this set is an adult who received the AZD1222 COVID-19 vaccine. CDR3s include the opening cysteine and the closing phenylalanine or tryptophan. Fields, in order: clone size, J gene, V gene, D gene, CDR3 DNA, CDR3 protein. D genes are given only for firm matches. Clone size is not always given. Where it is, it says once, few, many or a class for expanded clones.

>many|TRBJ1-5|TRBV28|NA
TGTGCCAGCAGTTTAGGGGGAGTCGGAGGACAGCCCCAGCATTTT
CASSLGGVGGQPQHF
>NA|TRBJ2-7|TRBV9|TRBD1
TGTGCCAGCAGCACGACAGGGGCCTACGAGCAGTACTTC
CASSTTGAYEQYF
>NA|TRBJ1-6|TRBV25-1|NA
TGTGCCAGCAGCAAGGGTTTGGGGAGCTCCTATAATTCACCCCTCCACTTT
CASSKGLGSSYNSPLHF
>NA|TRBJ2-1|TRBV5-1|NA
TGCGCCAGCAGCTCCCTCGGGGCAGCTTTTGGGAATGAGCAGTTCTTC
CASSSLGAAFGNEQFF
>NA|TRBJ1-1|TRBV5-4|TRBD1
TGTGCCAGCAGCTTTCGGGACAGGCAGCGTGAAGCTTTCTTT
CASSFRDRQREAFF
>NA|TRBJ2-3|TRBV5-1|NA
TGCGCCAGCAGACCGGACAGACCCACAGATACGCAGTATTTT
CASRPDRPTDTQYF
>NA|TRBJ2-1|TRBV3-1/TRBV3-2|TRBD2
TGTGCCAGCAGCCAAGACGGGCTAGCGGGGTCCTACAATGAGCAGTTCTTC
CASSQDGLAGSYNEQFF
>once|TRBJ1-5|TRBV7-8|NA
TGTGCCAGCAGCCTCAGGGCTGCCATCAATCAGCCCCAGCATTTT
CASSLRAAINQPQHF
>once|TRBJ2-3|TRBV28|NA
TGTGCCAGCAAGAAACAGGGGAGGCAAGATACGCAGTATTTT
CASKKQGRQDTQYF
>NA|TRBJ2-1|TRBV6-2/TRBV6-3|NA
TGTGCCAGCAGCGTTCTGGAGTACAATGAGCAGTTCTTC
CASSVLEYNEQFF
>NA|TRBJ2-7|TRBV5-5|NA
TGTGCCAGCAGCTTGGCGGGTTTGGGGTGGTCCTACGAGCAGTACTTC
CASSLAGLGWSYEQYF
>NA|TRBJ1-6|TRBV19|NA
TGTGCCAGTAGTATTGGCAGGGTAGTGGTTTCACCCCTCCACTTT
CASSIGRVVVSPLHF
>NA|TRBJ1-4|TRBV7-9|NA
TGTGCCAGCAGCTTAGAGGGCAGGGGCCTCCTTGAAAAACTGTTTTTT
CASSLEGRGLLEKLFF
>NA|TRBJ2-2|TRBV3-1/TRBV3-2|NA
TGTGCCAGCAGCCCTTGGGATTGGAACACCGGGGAGCTGTTTTTT
CASSPWDWNTGELFF
>NA|TRBJ1-6|TRBV28|NA
TGTGCCAGCAGTTTCGGGCTAGCTAATTCACCCCTCCACTTT
CASSFGLANSPLHF
>NA|TRBJ2-7|TRBV30|NA
TGTGCCTGGAGTGTACCTCCTAATCCCTACGAGCAGTACTTC
CAWSVPPNPYEQYF
>NA|TRBJ2-7|TRBV28|TRBD1
TGTGCCAGCAGCTCGGACAGGGGTTCCTACGAGCAGTACTTC
CASSSDRGSYEQYF
>NA|TRBJ1-1|TRBV20-1|NA
TGCAGTGCTAGCAGAAACACTGAAGCTTTCTTT
CSASRNTEAFF
>NA|TRBJ1-1|TRBV30|NA
TGTGCCTGGAGTGTAGGACGGAGGGGCACTGAAGCTTTCTTT
CAWSVGRRGTEAFF
>NA|TRBJ1-6|TRBV6-5|NA
TGTGCCAGCAGCTTACAGGAAGTTTTATCACCCCTCCACTTT
CASSLQEVLSPLHF
>NA|TRBJ2-1|TRBV19|NA
TGTGCCAGTAGTACCTACAATGAGCAGTTCTTC
CASSTYNEQFF
>NA|TRBJ1-6|TRBV5-1|NA
TGCGCCAGCAGCCCAGACAGCAGGAATTCACCCCTCCACTTT
CASSPDSRNSPLHF
>NA|TRBJ1-1|TRBV27|NA
TGTGCCAGCAGTCCCTACTCTACAGTGAACACTGAAGCTTTCTTT
CASSPYSTVNTEAFF
>NA|TRBJ1-2|TRBV7-2|TRBD1
TGTGCCAGCAGCTTAGGTCCGGGACAGGGGGGAGGCTACACCTTC
CASSLGPGQGGGYTF
>NA|TRBJ2-2|TRBV30|NA
TGTGCCTGGAGGAGAACCGGGGAGCTGTTTTTT
CAWRRTGELFF
>NA|TRBJ1-6|TRBV27|TRBD1
TGTGCCAGCAGCGCTAGCCGGGACAGGGTAAATTCACCCCTCCACTTT
CASSASRDRVNSPLHF
>NA|TRBJ2-1|TRBV10-3|TRBD1
TGTGCCATCAGTGATGGACAGGGGGTTTGGAATGAGCAGTTCTTC
CAISDGQGVWNEQFF